Each of the 9 T cell receptor beta chains below was sequenced from the same sample in a study of T cell clonotyping in hematopoietic cell transplantation. The data were produced by immunoSEQ multiplex PCR, yet TCRdb's version contains in-frame clones alone and is incomplete. The table records 13,000 to 15,000 clones, 94% of them present only once. Sequenced here: PBMCs, sampled 30 days after allogeneic stem cell transplant. These TCRs come from a male patient between 55 and 70 years old who had an allogeneic stem cell transplant from an unrelated donor, so the T cells may come from the graft donor. Some clones in this sample may be carry-over from other donors' samples.

The chain links TRBV19 to TRBJ2-2, with D perhaps TRBD2 (6 bases). The length of the CDR3 is 16 residues. V was shortened by 2 bases and J by 4 bases, with 14 bases between the two germline ends. Germline V gene data show CDR1 as LNHDA and CDR2 as SQIVND (reference sequence). Here the CDR3 DNA reads TGTGCCAGTAGTATATCCGGAGGGCGCGGCACCGGGGAGCTGTTTTTT. Amino acid sequence: CASSISGGRGTGELFF.

The rearrangement joins TRBV11-2 to TRBJ1-2; D remains ambiguous. The CDR3 is 13 amino acids. CDR1 and CDR2 from the germline V gene are SGHAT and FQNNGV. With 6 bases removed from V and 1 base from J, the gap between germline ends came to 9 bases. CDR3 sequence (DNA): TGTGCCAGCAGGAACGGGATTAACTATGGCTACACCTTC. This codes for CASRNGINYGYTF.

The CDR3 sequence: CASSGTGGRGTQYF. In DNA, the CDR3 is TGTGCCAGTTCCGGGACAGGGGGTCGGGGTACGCAGTATTTT. V is TRBV6-1 and J is TRBJ2-3; 11 positions match TRBD1. V lost 9 bases, J lost 8 bases, and 10 bases stayed unmatched. The CDR3 spans 14 residues. In germline, CDR1 is MNHNS, CDR2 SASEGT.

This sequence joins TRBV28 and TRBJ1-2; 8 bases are a match to TRBD1. Germline V CDR1 and CDR2: MDHEN, SYDVKM. This CDR3 is 13 amino acids long. Losses at the gene ends were 6 bases for V and 8 bases for J; bases not matched to a gene: 8. The CDR3 nucleotides read TGTGCCAGCAGCCCGACAGGGGTTAAAGGCTACACCTTC. It translates to CASSPTGVKGYTF.

The CDR3 sequence is CAISEVLNTEAFF. CDR3 in DNA: TGTGCCATCAGTGAGGTTTTGAACACTGAAGCTTTCTTT. The chain joins TRBV10-3 to TRBJ1-1; D gene unclear. CDR3 size: 13 residues. Trimming shortened V by 2 bases and J by 0 bases, and 4 bases separated the two germline ends. The germline V gene encodes CDR1 ENHRY and CDR2 SYGVKD.

The rearrangement uses TRBV2 and TRBJ2-7; 11 bases map to TRBD1. Germline loops: CDR1 SNHLY, CDR2 FYNNEI. This CDR3 spans 15 amino acids. Germline trimming cut 5 bases from V and 5 bases from J; bases unmatched to any gene: 8. The CDR3 is CASSWTGGASNEQYF. The CDR3 bases are TGTGCCAGCAGTTGGACAGGGGGCGCTTCCAACGAGCAGTACTTC.

The chain has TRBV10-3 and TRBJ2-1, with D possibly being TRBD2 (6 bases). CDR3 size: 14 residues. V was pared by 7 bases and J by 7 bases, with 17 bases between. CDR1 and CDR2 from the germline V gene are ENHRY and SYGVKD. CDR3 coding DNA: TGTGCCATCACGAGAACGGAAGGGACTAATGAGCAGTTCTTC. Translation: CAITRTEGTNEQFF.

This chain connects TRBV2 to TRBJ1-1; 11 bases agree with TRBD1. Germline V gene lookup returns CDR1 SNHLY and CDR2 FYNNEI. The CDR3 length is 15 residues. With 2 bases clipped from V and 5 bases from J, the junction kept 4 bases outside the gene matches. For the CDR3, the DNA is TGTGCCAGCAGTGAATGGGACAGGGGGGGGACTGAAGCTTTCTTT. This translates into CASSEWDRGGTEAFF.

The chain links TRBV30 to TRBJ2-7, with D perhaps TRBD2 (6 bases). The CDR3 has 13 residues. The V end was cut by 0 bases, the J end by 4 bases, with 10 bases between. The germline V gene has CDR1 GTSNPN and CDR2 SVGIG (reference sequence). DNA of the CDR3: TGTGCCTGGAGTGTAAACGGGAGATACGAGCAGTACTTC. Translated, it gives CAWSVNGRYEQYF.